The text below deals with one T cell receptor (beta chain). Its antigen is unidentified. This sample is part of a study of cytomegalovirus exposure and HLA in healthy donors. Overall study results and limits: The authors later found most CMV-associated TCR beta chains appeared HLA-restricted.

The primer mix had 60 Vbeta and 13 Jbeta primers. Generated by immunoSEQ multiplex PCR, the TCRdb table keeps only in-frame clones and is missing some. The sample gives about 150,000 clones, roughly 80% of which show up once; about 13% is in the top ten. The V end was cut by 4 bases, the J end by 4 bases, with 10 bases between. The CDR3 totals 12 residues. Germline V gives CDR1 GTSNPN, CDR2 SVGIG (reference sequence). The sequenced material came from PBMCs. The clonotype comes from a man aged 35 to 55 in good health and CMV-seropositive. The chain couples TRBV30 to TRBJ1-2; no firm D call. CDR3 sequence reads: CAWNTGSYGYTF. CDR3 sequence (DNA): TGTGCCTGGAACACGGGGAGCTATGGCTACACCTTC.